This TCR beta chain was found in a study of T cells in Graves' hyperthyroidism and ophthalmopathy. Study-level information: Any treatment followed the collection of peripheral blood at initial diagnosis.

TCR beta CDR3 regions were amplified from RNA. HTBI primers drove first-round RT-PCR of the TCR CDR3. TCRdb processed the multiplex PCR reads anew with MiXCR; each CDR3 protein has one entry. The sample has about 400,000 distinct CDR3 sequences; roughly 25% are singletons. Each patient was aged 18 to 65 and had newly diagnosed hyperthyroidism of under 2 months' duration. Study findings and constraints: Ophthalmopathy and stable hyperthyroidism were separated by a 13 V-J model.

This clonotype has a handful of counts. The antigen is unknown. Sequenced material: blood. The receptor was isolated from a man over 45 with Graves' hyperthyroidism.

The CDR3 sequence: CAISERGGHTEAFF. DNA for the CDR3: TGTGCCATCAGTGAGAGGGGGGGCCACACTGAAGCTTTCTTT. V usage is TRBV10-3 and J usage is TRBJ1-1; tentative D call: TRBD1 (6 bases). This CDR3 has 14 amino acids. Germline V gives CDR1 ENHRY, CDR2 SYGVKD. Trimming left V 2 bases short and J 3 bases short, with 10 bases between.